This T cell receptor (beta chain) was profiled in a study of shared clonotypes between healthy human individuals. About the study: Each donor had three CD4 naive, three CD4 memory, two CD8 naive and one CD8 memory plate.

Germline lookup yields CDR1 SGHTA and CDR2 FQGTGA. The CDR3 has 14 amino acids. Losses at the gene ends were 1 base for V and 5 bases for J; bases not matched to a gene: 1. In the source study's methods: ImmunoSEQ output lacked quality scores and full-length reads, limiting matched filtering. TCRdb's table, derived via immunoSEQ multiplex PCR, lists solely in-frame clones and lacks some. That table is the source of V, J and clone size, and D and trimming were worked out from the DNA. The sample contains hundreds of thousands of clones, around 72% of which appear only once. Findings and caveats of the study: Between several donors, naive CD4 clonotypes were shared at a level of about 5%.

As regards this clone: Its target is not known.

The TCR originated in a woman aged 25 to 39 in good health. Sequencing used memory CD4+ T cells sorted from blood. Regarding subset: CD45RA-negative fraction. This chain joins TRBV7-3 and TRBJ2-7; 11 bases are a match to TRBD2. The CDR3 loop reads CASSLIAGGDEQYF. The CDR3 DNA is TGTGCCAGCAGCTTAATAGCGGGAGGGGACGAGCAGTACTTC.